These T cell receptor beta chains were read from a single sample in a study of blood T cell repertoires in COVID-19. Profiling relied on immunoSEQ multiplex PCR, and the TCRdb table lists in-frame clones only, not all of them. The table records approximately 80,000 clones, 82% of them present only once. The sequenced sample consisted of peripheral blood. The source of these receptors is a man in his 60s with acute or convalescent COVID-19. CDR3s include the opening cysteine and the closing phenylalanine or tryptophan. A D gene is named only where the DNA matches it firmly. Size tells how often a clone was seen (once, few, many) or the class of an expanded clone, and some rows leave it out.

TRBV7-8	TRBJ1-6	.	.	TGTGCCAGCAGCTCGGGGCCGGGACACTATAATTCACCCCTCCACTTT	CASSSGPGHYNSPLHF
TRBV20-1	TRBJ2-7	.	.	TGCAGTGCTAGTGGGGCGGGGACGCGTTCCTACGAGCAGTACTTC	CSASGAGTRSYEQYF
TRBV27	TRBJ2-5	TRBD1	.	TGTGCCAGCAGTTGGGACAGCAACCAAGAGACCCAGTACTTC	CASSWDSNQETQYF
TRBV5-4	TRBJ1-1	.	.	TGTGCCAGCAGCTCCTTAGTCGCTGAAGCTTTCTTT	CASSSLVAEAFF
TRBV27	TRBJ2-3	.	.	TGTGCCAGCAGTTTAGCACTAGTTAGCACAGATACGCAGTATTTT	CASSLALVSTDTQYF
TRBV15	TRBJ1-5	TRBD1	few	TGTGCCACCAGCTCTAGTGCACAACAGGGGGACAATCAGCCCCAGCATTTT	CATSSSAQQGDNQPQHF
TRBV28	TRBJ1-2	.	.	TGTGCCAGCAACCCGTCCTCAAGCAATGGCTACACCTTC	CASNPSSSNGYTF
TRBV4-3	TRBJ2-7	TRBD2	.	TGCGCCAGCAGCCGCTCACTGGCCACTAGCGGGGGGTTGGACGAGCAGTACTTC	CASSRSLATSGGLDEQYF
TRBV19	TRBJ1-4	TRBD1	.	TGTGCCAGTAGTATTGGGGACAGTAATGAAAAACTGTTTTTT	CASSIGDSNEKLFF
TRBV30	TRBJ1-1	.	.	TGTGCCTGGGGACTGTTGAACACTGAAGCTTTCTTT	CAWGLLNTEAFF
TRBV5-1	TRBJ2-2	.	.	TGCGCCAGCAGCCCGAACACCGGGACAACGAACACCGGGGAGCTGTTTTTT	CASSPNTGTTNTGELFF
TRBV5-1	TRBJ2-1	TRBD2	.	TGCGCCAGCAGGGGTAGCGGGATTGAGCAGTTCTTC	CASRGSGIEQFF